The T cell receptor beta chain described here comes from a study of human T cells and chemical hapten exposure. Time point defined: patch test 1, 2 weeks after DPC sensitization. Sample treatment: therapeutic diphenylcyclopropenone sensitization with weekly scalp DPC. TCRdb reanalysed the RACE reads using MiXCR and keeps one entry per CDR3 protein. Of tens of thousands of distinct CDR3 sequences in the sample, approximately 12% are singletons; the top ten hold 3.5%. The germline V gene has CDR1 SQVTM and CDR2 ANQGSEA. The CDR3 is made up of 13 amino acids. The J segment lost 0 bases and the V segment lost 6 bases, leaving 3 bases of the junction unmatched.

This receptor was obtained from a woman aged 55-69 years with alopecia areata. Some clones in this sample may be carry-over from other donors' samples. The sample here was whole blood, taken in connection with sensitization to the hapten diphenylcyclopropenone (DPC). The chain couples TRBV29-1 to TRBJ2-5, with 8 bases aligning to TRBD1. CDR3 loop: CSVEQGDQETQYF. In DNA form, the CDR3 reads TGCAGCGTGGAACAGGGGGACCAAGAGACCCAGTACTTC.